Shown below are 30 T cell receptor beta chains from a single sample sequenced in a study of post-analysis software for immune sequencing data. Incorporated into the TCR beta cDNA libraries were unique molecular identifiers, which served to reduce PCR and sequencing biases. TCRdb used MiXCR to reprocess the PCR reads, holding one entry per CDR3 protein. The table includes approximately 440,000 distinct CDR3 sequences, around 40% detected once. General study results and limits: Included in a set of about 5 TRBV segments more frequent in patients than controls were TRBV5-6, TRBV5-1 and TRBV20-1.

No antigens are known for them. The sequenced sample consisted of blood. These receptors were collected from a girl aged 10 to 17 with multiple sclerosis.

The chain links TRBV7-6 to TRBJ2-7, with a weak D call TRBD1 (7 bases). The V end was cut by 5 bases, the J end by 1 base, with 15 bases between. Per germline, CDR1 SGHVS and CDR2 FNYEAQ. The CDR3 is 15 residues long. Here the CDR3 DNA reads TGTGCCAGCAGCGCGGGACAGTCGCCGTCCTACGAGCAGTACTTC. Its translation is CASSAGQSPSYEQYF.

J is TRBJ2-3 and V is TRBV15, with D possibly being TRBD1 (5 bases). The CDR3 has 15 amino acids. In germline, CDR1 is LNHNV, CDR2 YYDKDF (reference sequence). The V end lost 0 bases, the J end lost 2 bases, and 9 bases lay between the germline ends. CDR3 loop: CATSRDGADTDTQYF. The CDR3, as DNA: TGTGCCACCAGCAGAGATGGGGCGGACACAGATACGCAGTATTTT.

This rearrangement joins TRBV20-1 to TRBJ2-7, with 7 positions matching TRBD1. Germline V gives CDR1 DFQATT, CDR2 SNEGSKA (reference sequence). J lost 3 bases, V lost 5 bases, and 7 bases had no gene match. This CDR3 has 13 residues. The CDR3 is CSAVPGTVYEQYF. CDR3 coding DNA: TGCAGTGCTGTGCCCGGGACAGTCTACGAGCAGTACTTC.

This clonotype has a handful of counts. The rearrangement joins TRBV12-3 or TRBV12-4 to TRBJ2-3; unclear D gene. The CDR3 sequence is 13 residues long. V shed 6 bases and J shed 3 bases, with 10 bases lying between them. CDR3 region: CASSPRRTDTQYF. The DNA of the CDR3 is TGTGCCAGCAGCCCGCGGCGGACAGATACGCAGTATTTT.

This clonotype was picked up a small number of times. Germline is not matched at one junction end, which may reflect a read error. The genes are TRBV7-9 and TRBJ2-5; 9 bases align to TRBD1. The CDR3 has 17 residues. CDR1 is SEHNR, CDR2 FQNEAQ, per germline (reference sequence). CDR3 protein: CASSPRDRDREQEAQYF. CDR3 in DNA: TGTGCCAGCAGCCCCCGAGACCGGGACAGGGAACAAGAGGCCCAGTACTTC.

The chain employs TRBV7-2 and TRBJ2-4, with a possible D match to TRBD1 (5 bases). V dropped 3 bases and J dropped 1 base, with 10 bases sitting between them. The germline gives CDR1 SGHTA, CDR2 FQGNSA. The CDR3 totals 15 residues. The CDR3 sequence is CASSFEGAAKNIQYF. The CDR3 DNA follows: TGTGCCAGCAGCTTTGAAGGGGCGGCCAAAAACATTCAGTACTTC.

This clonotype was detected only a few times. The CDR3 loop reads CSVESGASDEQYF. CDR3 DNA: TGCAGCGTTGAGTCGGGGGCGAGCGACGAGCAGTACTTC. V usage is TRBV29-1 and J usage is TRBJ2-5; the D call may be TRBD1 or TRBD2 (6 bases each). Matching the DNA end better, TRBJ2-7 makes the J call doubtful. CDR1 and CDR2 (germline): SQVTM, ANQGSEA. The CDR3 runs 13 residues.

V and J are TRBV20-1 and TRBJ2-3, with 9 bases lining up with TRBD2. CDR1 and CDR2 (germline): DFQATT, SNEGSKA (reference sequence). The V and J ends lost 5 bases and 3 bases, in that order; junction bases with no gene match: 9. The CDR3 is 15 residues long. CDR3 nucleotide sequence: TGCAGTGCTCCTTCGAGAGCGGGAGGTACAGATACGCAGTATTTT. The encoded protein is CSAPSRAGGTDTQYF.

This clonotype showed up just a few times. The rearrangement links TRBV12-3 or TRBV12-4 to TRBJ2-3; 8 positions agree with TRBD2. V lost 4 bases and J lost 1; bases outside the gene matches: 4. This CDR3 comprises 15 residues. The CDR3 nucleotides read TGTGCCAGCAGTTCCTTAGCGGGGCGCACAGATACGCAGTATTTT. Translated: CASSSLAGRTDTQYF.

The gene calls are TRBV6-2 or TRBV6-3 and TRBJ2-7; D uncertain. The CDR3 is 12 amino acids. The germline V gene has CDR1 MNHEY and CDR2 SVGEGT. V was trimmed by 5 bases and J by 1 base, leaving 6 bases between them. The DNA of the CDR3 is TGTGCCAGCAGTACCCCTTCCTACGAGCAGTACTTC. It specifies CASSTPSYEQYF.

This chain links TRBV20-1 with TRBJ2-4, with 9 bases fitting TRBD1. The assigned J gene may be wrong: the sequence end matches TRBJ2-7 better. CDR1 is DFQATT, CDR2 SNEGSKA, per germline (reference sequence). CDR3 size: 15 residues. CDR3 protein: CSAYSTDRGIYEQYF. The CDR3 DNA reads TGCAGTGCTTATTCCACGGACAGGGGCATCTACGAGCAGTACTTC.

Turning to this clonotype: The germline gene is not matched at one end of the junction; a read error may be the cause. V usage is TRBV10-3 and J usage is TRBJ2-5; D gene ambiguous. Germline V gene sequence: CDR1 ENHRY, CDR2 SYGVKD. This CDR3 has 11 residues. CDR3 in amino acids: CAISEEETQYF. As DNA, the CDR3 is TGCGCCATCAGTGAGGAGGAGACCCAGTACTTC.

This clonotype showed up just a few times. The rearrangement joins TRBV20-1 to TRBJ2-1; 8 bases agree with TRBD2. The V segment lost 6 bases and the J segment 6 bases; nucleotides outside the gene matches: 7. The CDR3 length is 13 residues. Germline V gene lookup returns CDR1 DFQATT and CDR2 SNEGSKA (reference sequence). DNA of the CDR3: TGCAGTGCCCTGGGTCGGGAGGGCAATGAGCAGTTCTTC. Translating it yields CSALGREGNEQFF.

V usage is TRBV20-1 and J usage is TRBJ2-5, with 14 bases aligning to TRBD2. The CDR3 covers 18 residues. Germline CDR1 DFQATT, CDR2 SNEGSKA (reference sequence). Unmatched junction bases numbered 13, after V lost 3 bases and J lost 4 bases. The CDR3: CSARGPRLAGGMAETQYF. The CDR3 DNA reads as TGCAGTGCTAGGGGCCCCCGACTAGCGGGAGGGATGGCAGAGACCCAGTACTTC.

In its sample, this clonotype was seen a few times. The rearrangement uses TRBV4-1 and TRBJ2-1; 7 bases match TRBD1. The V segment lost 4 bases and the J segment 6 bases; nucleotides outside the gene matches: 3. This CDR3 has 13 amino acids. CDR1 and CDR2 from the germline V gene are MGHRA and YSYEKL. CDR3 bases: TGCGCCAGCAGCCGGGACAGCATCAATGAGCAGTTCTTC. It yields the protein CASSRDSINEQFF.

V gene TRBV5-1 combines with J gene TRBJ2-3; no clear D. The CDR3 spans 15 residues. The germline gives CDR1 SGHRS, CDR2 YFSETQ. The ends were cut back, 4 bases at V and 3 bases at J, with 15 bases in the middle. This CDR3 is CASSTDVMSTDTQYF. CDR3 bases: TGCGCCAGCAGCACTGACGTAATGAGTACAGATACGCAGTATTTT.

This clonotype was observed a handful of times. The V and J genes are TRBV29-1 and TRBJ1-2; TRBD1 might be the D (5 bases). Germline V gene lookup returns CDR1 SQVTM and CDR2 ANQGSEA. CDR3 size: 13 residues. V was cut by 4 bases and J by 0 bases, with 9 bases left in between. For the CDR3, the DNA is TGCAGCGTTGCCGGGGCCACTAACTATGGCTACACCTTC. This sequence encodes CSVAGATNYGYTF.

In its sample, this clonotype was seen a few times. The CDR3 here is CATWGGGYRGEQFF. The CDR3 DNA reads as TGTGCCACATGGGGAGGAGGATATCGGGGAGAGCAGTTCTTC. The gene calls are TRBV27 and TRBJ2-1; a possible D gene is TRBD2 (6 bases). The CDR3 contains 14 residues. The ends were cut back, 10 bases at V and 10 bases at J, with 23 bases in the middle. Germline V gives CDR1 MNHEY, CDR2 SMNVEV (reference sequence).

The chain combines TRBV7-2 with TRBJ2-1; either TRBD1 or TRBD2 may fit D (5 bases each). In germline, CDR1 is SGHTA, CDR2 FQGNSA. The CDR3 is 15 residues long. Trimming cost V 5 bases and J 0 bases, with 11 bases left between them. DNA for the CDR3: TGTGCCAGCAGCGTACAGAGGGGCTCCTACAATGAGCAGTTCTTC. Translated, it gives CASSVQRGSYNEQFF.

The V gene is TRBV7-2, the J gene TRBJ2-3, with 10 bases identical to TRBD2. V shed 6 bases and J 6 bases; nucleotides not matched to a gene: 12. Germline CDR1 reads SGHTA; CDR2 reads FQGNSA. CDR3 size: 16 residues. CDR3 protein: CASRPTSGTEADTQYF. CDR3 bases: TGTGCCAGCAGGCCTACTAGCGGGACCGAGGCGGATACGCAGTATTTT. The full variable domain, in which reference TRBV7-2 and TRBJ2-3 provide the parts outside the CDR3, is GAGVSQSPSNKVTEKGKDVELRCDPISGHTALYWYRQSLGQGLEFLIYFQGNSAPDKSGLPSDRFSAERTGGSVSTLTIQRTQQEDSAVYLCASRPTSGTEADTQYFGPGTRLTVL.

The chain carries TRBV20-1 and TRBJ2-3; unclear D gene. Germline V CDR1 and CDR2: DFQATT, SNEGSKA (reference sequence). Trimming shortened V by 1 base and J by 2 bases, and 4 bases separated the two germline ends. CDR3 length: 12 amino acids. The DNA for the CDR3 is TGCAGTGCTAGAGGCTCCACAGATACGCAGTATTTT. It yields the protein CSARGSTDTQYF.

The gene calls are TRBV2 and TRBJ2-1; 11 bases match TRBD2. Trimming took 5 bases from V and 8 from J; bases not matched to a gene: 11. Germline-derived CDR1 and CDR2 are SNHLY and FYNNEI. This CDR3 has 16 residues. As DNA, the CDR3 is TGTGCCAGCAGTCAACTAGCGGGAGAGATTTTAGATGAGCAGTTCTTC. Residues: CASSQLAGEILDEQFF.

The rearrangement links TRBV4-1 to TRBJ2-1; TRBD1 matches 8 bases. The CDR3 runs to 17 residues. CDR1 and CDR2 (germline): MGHRA, YSYEKL. The V segment lost 3 bases and the J segment 1 base; nucleotides outside the gene matches: 8. CDR3 in DNA: TGCGCCAGCAGCCAGGACAGGGAGGATTGGTCCTACAATGAGCAGTTCTTC. It specifies CASSQDREDWSYNEQFF.

This clonotype was detected only a few times. The chain is built from TRBV4-3 and TRBJ2-1, with a tentative D call TRBD2 (5 bases). V was trimmed by 0 bases and J by 7 bases, leaving 19 bases between them. Germline V gene data show CDR1 as LGHNA and CDR2 as YSLEER. This CDR3 spans 17 amino acids. CDR3 DNA sequence: TGCGCCAGCAGCCAAGATATTGGGAGCGCCGGAGGAAATGAGCAGTTCTTC. Protein: CASSQDIGSAGGNEQFF.

The chain combines TRBV5-1 with TRBJ1-2; 7 nucleotides align to TRBD1. Germline V lookup: CDR1 SGHRS, CDR2 YFSETQ. The CDR3 has 14 residues. V was clipped by 6 bases and J by 0 bases; unmatched bases: 5. This CDR3 reads CASNWGQTNYGYTF. Written as DNA, the CDR3 is TGCGCCAGCAACTGGGGACAGACTAACTATGGCTACACCTTC.

This clonotype was picked up one time. The chain joins TRBV15 to TRBJ2-5, with 7 bases aligning to TRBD2. V was clipped by 2 bases and J by 4 bases; unmatched bases: 13. The length of the CDR3 is 17 residues. Germline-derived CDR1 and CDR2 are LNHNV and YYDKDF (reference sequence). The CDR3 reads CATSRSPGGRGGETQYF. CDR3 bases: TGTGCCACCAGCAGATCCCCGGGAGGAAGGGGAGGAGAGACCCAGTACTTC.

The rearrangement uses TRBV9 and TRBJ2-3; a possible D gene is TRBD2 (6 bases). Per germline, CDR1 SGDLS and CDR2 YYNGEE. V shed 0 bases and J shed 1 base, with 9 bases lying between them. The length of the CDR3 is 15 residues. The CDR3 coding sequence is TGTGCCAGCAGCGTAGCGGTAGCGGGCACAGATACGCAGTATTTT. Its protein product is CASSVAVAGTDTQYF. Together with reference TRBV9 and TRBJ2-3, the CDR3 gives the full variable domain: DSGVTQTPKHLITATGQRVTLRCSPRSGDLSVYWYQQSLDQGLQFLIQYYNGEERAKGNILERFSAQQFPDLHSELNLSSLELGDSALYFCASSVAVAGTDTQYFGPGTRLTVL.

The rearrangement joins TRBV28 to TRBJ2-3; no reliable D call. Trimming stripped 3 bases from V and 2 bases from J, with 6 bases between. Germline V CDR1 and CDR2: MDHEN, SYDVKM. The CDR3 length is 13 residues. The DNA of the CDR3 is TGTGCCAGCAGTTTTTGGGACACAGATACGCAGTATTTT. It codes for CASSFWDTDTQYF.

The chain employs TRBV29-1 and TRBJ1-3; perhaps TRBD1 as D (5 bases). Between the trimmed V and J ends, which lost 0 bases and 2 bases, there was a span of 8 bases. This CDR3 is built from 14 residues. CDR1 SQVTM and CDR2 ANQGSEA come from the germline V gene. The CDR3 nucleotides are TGCAGCGTTGAAGACAGGGAGGCTGGAAACACCATATATTTT. Its translation: CSVEDREAGNTIYF. The variable domain in full, completed from reference TRBV29-1 and TRBJ1-3, reads SAVISQKPSRDICQRGTSLTIQCQVDSQVTMMFWYRQQPGQSLTLIATANQGSEATYESGFVIDKFPISRPNLTFSTLTVSNMSPEDSSIYLCSVEDREAGNTIYFGEGSWLTVV.

This clonotype was seen only a few times. This sequence joins TRBV20-1 and TRBJ2-6; possibly TRBD1 or TRBD2 for D (5 bases each). The length of the CDR3 is 15 residues. Germline V gene sequence: CDR1 DFQATT, CDR2 SNEGSKA (reference sequence). V was clipped by 3 bases and J by 2 bases, with 11 bases between them. The CDR3 sequence: CSASLLGAGANVLTF. The CDR3 bases are TGCAGTGCTAGTTTGCTGGGGGCTGGGGCCAACGTCCTGACTTTC.